Sequencing of this T cell receptor beta chain was carried out in a study of breast tumors, draining lymph nodes, adjacent tissues. Study results and caveats: Compared with basal-like, luminal-like tumors shared significantly more repertoire with nontumor tissue. Findings are consistent with lymph node origin and intratumoral expansion of most tumor T cells. Compared with lymph nodes, tumors were less diverse; compared with nontumor tissue, more.

Samples came from axillary lymph nodes draining the breast cancer. TCRdb re-called the multiplex PCR reads with MiXCR, one entry per CDR3 protein. Among about 100,000 distinct CDR3 sequences listed, 20% to 25% were seen once. Points on this clonotype: What it recognizes is unknown.

V was trimmed by 5 bases and J by 4 bases, leaving 11 bases between them. Germline CDR1 is SGHNT and CDR2 is YENEEA. The CDR3 spans 13 residues. The clonotype comes from a female donor with breast cancer. Some clones in this sample may be carry-over from other donors' samples. Sequencing input: axillary lymph node tissue. This chain links TRBV11-3 with TRBJ1-1; the D is unclear. Here the CDR3 reads CASSQNHGTEAFF. For the CDR3, the DNA is TGTGCCAGCAGCCAAAACCACGGCACTGAAGCTTTCTTT.